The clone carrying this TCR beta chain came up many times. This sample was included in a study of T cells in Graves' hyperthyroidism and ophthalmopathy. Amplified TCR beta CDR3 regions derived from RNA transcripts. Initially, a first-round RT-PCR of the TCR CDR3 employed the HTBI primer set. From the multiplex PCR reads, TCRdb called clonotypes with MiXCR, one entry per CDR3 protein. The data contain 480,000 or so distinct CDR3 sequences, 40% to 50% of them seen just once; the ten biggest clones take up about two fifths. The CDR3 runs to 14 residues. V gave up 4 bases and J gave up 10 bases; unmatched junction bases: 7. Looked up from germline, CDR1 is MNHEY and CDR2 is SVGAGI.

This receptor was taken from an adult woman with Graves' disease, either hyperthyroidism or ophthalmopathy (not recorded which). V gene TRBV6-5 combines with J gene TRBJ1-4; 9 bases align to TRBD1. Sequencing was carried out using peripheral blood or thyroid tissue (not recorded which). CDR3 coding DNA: TGTGCCAGCAGTTTCCGGGACAGGGAAGGAAAACTGTTTTTT. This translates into CASSFRDREGKLFF.